The TCR beta chain described here comes from a study of OX40 agonist ivuxolimab in advanced cancers. Across the whole study: Of the participants, roughly 40% had some prior anti-PD-1, anti-PD-L1 or anti-CTLA-4 therapy, which was allowed. General observations from the study: The study found that CD8+ T cells averaged more expanded clones than CD4+.

Blood sampling was done at baseline, cycle 4 day 1, and cycle 7 day 1. The CDR3 has 12 residues. Trimming pared 1 base from V and 7 bases from J, leaving 7 bases between. Germline V CDR1 and CDR2: MGHRA, YSYEKL. The repertoire was sequenced with immunoSEQ multiplex PCR; TCRdb's copy has only in-frame clones and lacks some. The sample yields about 69,000 clones, around four fifths seen once. Remarks on this clone: Its antigen is unidentified.

The sequenced sample was CD4+ or CD8+ T cells sorted from blood, obtained in a trial of the OX40 agonist ivuxolimab. V gene TRBV4-1 combines with J gene TRBJ1-2; D gene ambiguous. This receptor was identified in an adult with an advanced solid tumor such as melanoma, head and neck, liver or kidney cancer. This CDR3 reads CASSQGEFGYTF. As DNA, the CDR3 is TGCGCCAGCAGCCAAGGTGAATTTGGCTACACCTTC.